This T cell receptor beta chain was sequenced in a study of T cell responses to AZD1222 COVID-19 vaccine. On this clone: Its specificity is unknown.

J lost 2 bases, V lost 1 base, and 4 bases had no gene match. The CDR3 is 16 amino acids. Germline assignment: CDR1 MGHRA and CDR2 YSYEKL. Study-level results: A mostly white British donor set with more females was recruited, and clonal diversity was possibly underestimated. Seropositivity was recorded at baseline in only 5 or 6 AZD1222 recipients. Targeting of unmutated variant regions was reportedly seen in nearly half of spike-specific TCRs.

Assay used: immunoSEQ multiplex PCR; TCRdb lists only in-frame clones, some missing. Of more than 85,000 clones in the sample, roughly 90% were seen once. The clonotype was recovered from an adult who received the AZD1222 COVID-19 vaccine. This specimen consisted of peripheral blood, obtained 28 days after the second AZD1222 dose. The chain uses TRBV4-1 and TRBJ2-2; 7 nucleotides agree with TRBD1. The CDR3 nucleotides read TGCGCCAGCAGCCAAGGACAGGGCGCTAACACCGGGGAGCTGTTTTTT. The encoded protein is CASSQGQGANTGELFF.